This T cell receptor (beta chain) was found in a study of technical replicates of blood from several donors. CDR1 and CDR2 (germline): MDHEN, SYDVKM. V lost 6 bases and J lost 6, with 14 bases in between. The CDR3 totals 13 residues. Profiling relied on immunoSEQ multiplex PCR, and the TCRdb table lists in-frame clones only, not all of them. The sample carries around 70,000 clones, roughly 93% recorded once. The rearrangement joins TRBV28 to TRBJ1-1; D unresolved. The TCR originated in a human donor in good health. The sample consisted of T cells isolated from PBMCs. The DNA for the CDR3 is TGTGCCAGCAGGATCCCCCGGAGCCCTGAAGCTTTCTTT. Encoded protein: CASRIPRSPEAFF. The complete variable domain, with remaining parts taken from reference TRBV28 and TRBJ1-1, reads DVKVTQSSRYLVKRTGEKVFLECVQDMDHENMFWYRQDPGLGLRLIYFSYDVKMKEKGDIPEGYSVSREKKERFSLILESASTNQTSMYLCASRIPRSPEAFFGQGTRLTVV.